One sample yielded the 26 T cell receptor beta chains listed below, sequenced in a study of cytomegalovirus exposure and HLA in healthy donors. 13 Jbeta primers and 60 Vbeta primers were used for the PCR. Here immunoSEQ multiplex PCR was the method, and the copy in TCRdb shows in-frame clones only, minus some. The data contain under 200,000 clones, about 77% of them singletons. The specimen was PBMCs. These receptors all stem from a woman between 40 and 55 years old in good health and CMV-seropositive.

This clone was seen just once. This sequence joins TRBV28 and TRBJ1-6; tentatively, D is TRBD1 (5 bases). This CDR3 has 16 residues. Germline V CDR1 and CDR2: MDHEN, SYDVKM. V shed 6 bases and J shed 7 bases, with 19 bases lying between them. CDR3 region: CASRPSGRGENSPLHF. As DNA, the CDR3 is TGTGCCAGCAGACCTTCTGGACGGGGGGAGAATTCACCCCTCCACTTT.

The chain uses TRBV7-9 and TRBJ1-2, with D maybe TRBD1 (6 bases). The germline V gene encodes CDR1 SEHNR and CDR2 FQNEAQ (reference sequence). V shed 3 bases and J shed 6 bases, with 11 bases lying between them. This CDR3 has 13 residues. The CDR3 loop is CASSLGATNGYTF. In DNA form, the CDR3 reads TGTGCCAGCAGCTTGGGGGCCACAAATGGCTACACCTTC.

The chain carries TRBV28 and TRBJ2-7; D possibly corresponds to TRBD2 (6 bases). Trimming took off 7 bases at V and 7 bases at J, with 8 bases between the two ends. The CDR3 has 10 amino acids. From germline, CDR1 is MDHEN and CDR2 SYDVKM. CDR3 sequence (DNA): TGTGCCAGCACTGGGGGGGAGCAGTACTTC. Translating gives CASTGGEQYF.

This sequence joins TRBV5-8 and TRBJ1-1; D is uncertain. There are 13 residues in the CDR3. CDR1 and CDR2 (germline): SGHTS, YDEGEE. V lost 3 bases and J lost 7, with 13 bases in between. In nucleotides, the CDR3 is TGTGCCAGCAGCTGGGCCATCAGCGGTGAAGCTTTCTTT. Residues: CASSWAISGEAFF.

This chain connects TRBV7-9 to TRBJ1-2; D ambiguous. Germline V CDR1 and CDR2: SEHNR, FQNEAQ (reference sequence). This CDR3 has 17 residues. V lost 2 bases to trimming and J lost 5 bases, with 21 bases between them. CDR3 residues: CASSLSGGPISPYGYTF. In DNA, the CDR3 is TGTGCCAGCAGCTTATCTGGTGGGCCCATATCACCTTATGGCTACACCTTC.

The V call is TRBV10-2, the J call TRBJ1-5, with TRBD1 matching 7 bases. The germline V gene has CDR1 WSHSY and CDR2 SAAADI. V trimming: 6 bases; J trimming: 0 bases; junction bases outside the gene matches: 5. There are 15 residues in the CDR3. The CDR3 DNA sequence: TGCGCCAGCAGCCTGGACAGGTATAGCAATCAGCCCCAGCATTTT. This sequence encodes CASSLDRYSNQPQHF.

This sequence joins TRBV27 and TRBJ1-4; 7 bases agree with TRBD1. Germline V lookup: CDR1 MNHEY, CDR2 SMNVEV (reference sequence). This CDR3 region has 16 residues. V gave up 3 bases and J gave up 2 bases; unmatched junction bases: 6. The chain's CDR3 is CASSLIRQGTNEKLFF. CDR3 DNA sequence: TGTGCCAGCAGTTTGATTAGACAGGGCACTAATGAAAAACTGTTTTTT.

This chain links TRBV6-1 with TRBJ1-6; 7 bases fit TRBD1. The CDR3 consists of 15 residues. The germline gives CDR1 MNHNS, CDR2 SASEGT. The V and J ends lost 0 bases and 9 bases, in that order; junction bases with no gene match: 5. CDR3 sequence (DNA): TGTGCCAGCAGTGAAGCTAGGCAGGGGGGTTCACCCCTCCACTTT. As protein: CASSEARQGGSPLHF.

This clone was detected only a few times. The chain has TRBV2 and TRBJ2-7; 9 bases are shared with TRBD2. Germline values: CDR1 SNHLY, CDR2 FYNNEI. The CDR3 runs to 17 residues. Trimming took 8 bases from V and 3 from J; bases not matched to a gene: 17. The CDR3: CASGGGATSAFYYEQYF. DNA for the CDR3: TGTGCCAGCGGCGGGGGGGCGACATCAGCCTTCTACTACGAGCAGTACTTC.

The count of this clone is one. The chain is built from TRBV13 and TRBJ2-7; possible D gene TRBD1, 6 bases. The CDR3 sequence is 16 residues long. The germline V gene encodes CDR1 PRHDT and CDR2 FYEKMQ (reference sequence). The V gene lost 3 bases and the J gene lost 0 bases, with 15 bases spanning the gap. CDR3 amino acids: CASSFFRGRDSYEQYF. CDR3 in DNA: TGTGCCAGCAGCTTTTTCAGGGGAAGGGACTCCTACGAGCAGTACTTC.

The gene calls are TRBV27 and TRBJ1-1, with TRBD1 identical over 7 bases. Trimming cost V 6 bases and J 1 base; bases outside gene matches: 14. Per germline, CDR1 MNHEY and CDR2 SMNVEV (reference sequence). This CDR3 region has 17 residues. CDR3 amino acids: CASSPSVRGAGNTEAFF. The CDR3 DNA is TGTGCCAGCAGCCCCTCGGTCAGGGGGGCCGGGAACACTGAAGCTTTCTTT.

V usage is TRBV5-3 and J usage is TRBJ2-1; the D gene is possibly TRBD1 (5 bases). TRBV5-3 is an ORF for which the function is uncertain. CDR3 length: 14 amino acids. V lost 6 bases and J 5 bases, leaving 15 bases between the germline ends. CDR3: CARKYRDSNNEQFF. CDR3 nucleotide sequence: TGTGCCAGAAAGTACCGTGACAGTAACAATGAGCAGTTCTTC.

The V call is TRBV7-8, the J call TRBJ2-1; 8 nucleotides align to TRBD1. Germline V gene sequence: CDR1 SGHVS, CDR2 FQNEAQ. The CDR3 extends over 16 amino acids. V gave up 3 bases and J gave up 0 bases; unmatched junction bases: 4. CDR3 in amino acids: CASSLGQALSYNEQFF. The CDR3 nucleotides read TGTGCCAGCAGCTTGGGACAGGCCCTCTCCTACAATGAGCAGTTCTTC. The full variable domain, rest sourced from reference TRBV7-8 and TRBJ2-1, is GAGVSQSPRYKVAKRGQDVALRCDPISGHVSLFWYQQALGQGPEFLTYFQNEAQLDKSGLPSDRFFAERPEGSVSTLKIQRTQQEDSAVYLCASSLGQALSYNEQFFGPGTRLTVL.

This rearrangement joins TRBV13 to TRBJ1-1; D is perhaps TRBD1 (6 bases). Per the germline V gene, CDR1 is PRHDT and CDR2 is FYEKMQ (reference sequence). This CDR3 is built from 15 residues. The ends were cut back, 2 bases at V and 1 base at J, with 11 bases in the middle. CDR3 DNA: TGTGCCAGCAGCTTATATACGACAGGGAACACTGAAGCTTTCTTT. This sequence encodes CASSLYTTGNTEAFF.

The rearrangement links TRBV10-2 to TRBJ2-3; D gene ambiguous. The CDR3 has 14 amino acids. The germline V gene has CDR1 WSHSY and CDR2 SAAADI. V lost 8 bases and J 0 bases, leaving 12 bases between the germline ends. CDR3 bases: TGCGCCAGCCAGCAGTCAGGAAGCACAGATACGCAGTATTTT. It yields the protein CASQQSGSTDTQYF.

The genes are TRBV5-1 and TRBJ2-5; D possibly corresponds to TRBD1 (5 bases). The germline gives CDR1 SGHRS, CDR2 YFSETQ. Trimming removed 3 bases at V and 4 bases at J, with 16 bases between. CDR3 length equals 15 residues. The CDR3 here is CASSSNYRSVETQYF. CDR3 bases: TGCGCCAGCAGCTCGAATTACAGGAGCGTAGAGACCCAGTACTTC.

This sequence joins TRBV30 and TRBJ1-2, with no clear D. This CDR3 comprises 14 residues. V was trimmed by 2 bases and J by 4 bases, leaving 14 bases between them. Germline CDR1 is GTSNPN and CDR2 is SVGIG (reference sequence). The CDR3 loop reads CAWSPLGGSYGYTF. Written as DNA, the CDR3 is TGTGCCTGGAGTCCCCTGGGAGGCAGCTATGGCTACACCTTC.

This chain uses TRBV7-9 with TRBJ2-3; 9 bases map to TRBD1. V trimming: 5 bases; J trimming: 6 bases; junction bases outside the gene matches: 6. Germline CDR1 is SEHNR and CDR2 is FQNEAQ (reference sequence). The CDR3 is 14 amino acids. DNA for the CDR3: TGTGCCAGCAGCCCGGGACAGGGCTGGGATACGCAGTATTTT. It translates to CASSPGQGWDTQYF.

The gene calls are TRBV14 and TRBJ2-5, with unresolved D. The CDR3 has 12 residues. V shed 4 bases and J shed 5 bases, with 8 bases lying between them. Germline lookup yields CDR1 SGHDN and CDR2 FVKESK. This CDR3 reads CASSRYGETQYF. The CDR3 DNA sequence: TGTGCCAGCAGCCGTTATGGCGAGACCCAGTACTTC. Full variable domain (outside the CDR3, taken from reference TRBV14 and TRBJ2-5): EAGVTQFPSHSVIEKGQTVTLRCDPISGHDNLYWYRRVMGKEIKFLLHFVKESKQDESGMPNNRFLAERTGGTYSTLKVQPAELEDSGVYFCASSRYGETQYFGPGTRLLVL.

The rearrangement links TRBV7-9 to TRBJ2-7, with D uncertain. V gave up 4 bases and J gave up 0 bases, with 7 bases separating them. Germline V gene data show CDR1 as SEHNR and CDR2 as FQNEAQ (reference sequence). This CDR3 has 13 amino acids. The CDR3, as DNA: TGTGCCAGCAGCTCGGAGAGCTCCTACGAGCAGTACTTC. The encoded protein is CASSSESSYEQYF.

This rearrangement joins TRBV7-2 to TRBJ2-5, with 9 bases aligning to TRBD2. The CDR3 consists of 15 residues. Germline V gene lookup returns CDR1 SGHTA and CDR2 FQGNSA. Unmatched junction bases numbered 5, after V lost 1 base and J lost 5 bases. The CDR3 DNA reads as TGTGCCAGCAGCTTAGAGGCTAGCGGGATGGAGACCCAGTACTTC. Its protein product is CASSLEASGMETQYF. The full variable domain, rest sourced from reference TRBV7-2 and TRBJ2-5, is GAGVSQSPSNKVTEKGKDVELRCDPISGHTALYWYRQSLGQGLEFLIYFQGNSAPDKSGLPSDRFSAERTGGSVSTLTIQRTQQEDSAVYLCASSLEASGMETQYFGPGTRLLVL.

The V and J genes are TRBV5-1 and TRBJ2-1; perhaps TRBD1 as D (6 bases). The germline V gene has CDR1 SGHRS and CDR2 YFSETQ. The CDR3 runs 14 residues. V lost 1 base and J 6 bases, leaving 11 bases between the germline ends. In nucleotides, the CDR3 is TGCGCCAGCAGCTTGACTCAGGGGAGCAATGAGCAGTTCTTC. Translated: CASSLTQGSNEQFF.

The rearrangement joins TRBV4-1 to TRBJ1-6, with 8 bases that match TRBD1. The CDR3 is made up of 14 amino acids. V shed 0 bases and J 12 bases; nucleotides not matched to a gene: 4. Germline CDR1 and CDR2: MGHRA and YSYEKL. The CDR3: CASSQETGVGPLHF. CDR3 in DNA: TGCGCCAGCAGCCAAGAGACAGGGGTGGGACCCCTCCACTTT.

The chain has TRBV6-6 and TRBJ2-6; 8 bases map to TRBD1. Trimming at V came to 5 bases and at J to 3 bases, leaving 0 bases not matched to a gene. The germline V gene has CDR1 MNHNY and CDR2 SVGAGI (reference sequence). CDR3 length: 14 residues. DNA for the CDR3: TGTGCCAGCAGTGACAGGGGTGGGGCCAACGTCCTGACTTTC. Translation gives CASSDRGGANVLTF.

The V gene is TRBV27, the J gene TRBJ2-3; tentatively, D is TRBD1 (6 bases). Germline CDR1 is MNHEY and CDR2 is SMNVEV (reference sequence). V dropped 6 bases and J dropped 2 bases, with 15 bases sitting between them. The CDR3 runs to 15 residues. CDR3 DNA sequence: TGTGCCAGCAGCCCCGTGGGGGCATACACAGATACGCAGTATTTT. It yields the protein CASSPVGAYTDTQYF.

The J gene is TRBJ1-2, the V gene TRBV19; D might be TRBD1 (6 bases). The germline V and J ends were trimmed by 6 bases and 3 bases, with 14 bases remaining between them. This CDR3 region has 14 residues. The germline gives CDR1 LNHDA, CDR2 SQIVND (reference sequence). The CDR3 protein is CASSSWEGDYGYTF. In DNA form, the CDR3 reads TGTGCCAGTAGCTCCTGGGAGGGGGACTATGGCTACACCTTC.